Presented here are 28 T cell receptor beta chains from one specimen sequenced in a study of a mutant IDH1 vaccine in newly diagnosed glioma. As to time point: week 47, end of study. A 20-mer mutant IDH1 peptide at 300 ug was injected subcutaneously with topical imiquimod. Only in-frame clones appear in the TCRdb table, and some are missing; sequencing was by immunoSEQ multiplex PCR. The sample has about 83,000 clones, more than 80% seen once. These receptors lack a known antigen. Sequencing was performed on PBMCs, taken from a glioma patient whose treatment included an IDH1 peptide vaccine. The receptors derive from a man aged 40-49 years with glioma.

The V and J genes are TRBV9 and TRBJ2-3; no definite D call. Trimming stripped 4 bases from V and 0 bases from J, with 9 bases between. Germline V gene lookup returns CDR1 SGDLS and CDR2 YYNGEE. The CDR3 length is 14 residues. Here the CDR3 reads CASSSFGSTDTQYF. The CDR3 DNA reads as TGTGCCAGCAGCTCCTTTGGGAGCACAGATACGCAGTATTTT.

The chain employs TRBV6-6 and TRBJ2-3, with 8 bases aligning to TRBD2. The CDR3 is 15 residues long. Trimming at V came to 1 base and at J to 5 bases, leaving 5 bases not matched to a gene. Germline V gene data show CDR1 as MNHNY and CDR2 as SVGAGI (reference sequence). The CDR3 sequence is CASSYLGLVGDTQYF. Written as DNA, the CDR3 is TGTGCCAGCAGTTACTTGGGACTAGTCGGAGATACGCAGTATTTT.

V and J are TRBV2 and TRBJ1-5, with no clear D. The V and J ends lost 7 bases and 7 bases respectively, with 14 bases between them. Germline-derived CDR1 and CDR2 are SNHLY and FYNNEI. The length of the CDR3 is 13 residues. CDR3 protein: CASNMGLRQPQHF. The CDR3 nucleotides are TGTGCCAGCAATATGGGGTTACGACAGCCCCAGCATTTT. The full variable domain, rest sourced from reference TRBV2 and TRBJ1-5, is EPEVTQTPSHQVTQMGQEVILRCVPISNHLYFYWYRQILGQKVEFLVSFYNNEISEKSEIFDDQFSVERPDGSNFTLKIRSTKLEDSAMYFCASNMGLRQPQHFGDGTRLSIL.

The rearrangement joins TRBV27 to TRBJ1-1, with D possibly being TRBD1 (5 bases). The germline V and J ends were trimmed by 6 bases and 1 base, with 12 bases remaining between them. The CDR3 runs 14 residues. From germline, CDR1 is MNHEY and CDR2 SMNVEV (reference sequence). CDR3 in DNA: TGTGCCAGCAGCCCCTGGGGGAGGAACACTGAAGCTTTCTTT. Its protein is CASSPWGRNTEAFF.

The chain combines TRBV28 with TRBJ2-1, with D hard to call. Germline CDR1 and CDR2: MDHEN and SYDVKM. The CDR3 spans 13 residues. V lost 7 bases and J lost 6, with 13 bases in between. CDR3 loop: CASIGVYGNEQFF. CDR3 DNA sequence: TGTGCCAGCATAGGTGTTTATGGCAATGAGCAGTTCTTC.

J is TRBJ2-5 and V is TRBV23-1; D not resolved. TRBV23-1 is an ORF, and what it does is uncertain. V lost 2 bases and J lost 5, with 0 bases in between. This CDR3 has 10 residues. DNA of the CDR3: TGCGCCAGCAGTCAAGAGACCCAGTACTTC. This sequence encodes CASSQETQYF.

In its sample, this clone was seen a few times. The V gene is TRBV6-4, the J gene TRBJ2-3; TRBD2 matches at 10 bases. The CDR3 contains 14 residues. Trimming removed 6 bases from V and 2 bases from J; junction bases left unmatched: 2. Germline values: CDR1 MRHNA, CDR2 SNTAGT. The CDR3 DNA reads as TGTGCCAGCAGCCTAGCGGGAGACACAGATACGCAGTATTTT. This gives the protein CASSLAGDTDTQYF.

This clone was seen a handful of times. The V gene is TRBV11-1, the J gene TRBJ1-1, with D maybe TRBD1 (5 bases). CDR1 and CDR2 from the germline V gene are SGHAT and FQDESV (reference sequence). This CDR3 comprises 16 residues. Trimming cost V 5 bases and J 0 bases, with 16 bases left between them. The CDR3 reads CASSPMGGAMNTEAFF. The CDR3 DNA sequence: TGTGCCAGCAGCCCCATGGGAGGGGCAATGAACACTGAAGCTTTCTTT.

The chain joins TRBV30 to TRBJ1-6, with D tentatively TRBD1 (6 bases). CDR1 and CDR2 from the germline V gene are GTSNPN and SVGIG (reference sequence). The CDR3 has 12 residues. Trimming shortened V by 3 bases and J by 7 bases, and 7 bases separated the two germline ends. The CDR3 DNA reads TGTGCCTGGAGGGGGGCCAATTCACCCCTCCACTTT. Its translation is CAWRGANSPLHF.

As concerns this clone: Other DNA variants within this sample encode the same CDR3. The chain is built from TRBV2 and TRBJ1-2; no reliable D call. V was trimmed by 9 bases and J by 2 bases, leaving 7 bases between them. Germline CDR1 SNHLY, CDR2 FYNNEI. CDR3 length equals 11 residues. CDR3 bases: TGTGCCAGTTCGGACAACTATGGCTACACCTTC. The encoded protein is CASSDNYGYTF.

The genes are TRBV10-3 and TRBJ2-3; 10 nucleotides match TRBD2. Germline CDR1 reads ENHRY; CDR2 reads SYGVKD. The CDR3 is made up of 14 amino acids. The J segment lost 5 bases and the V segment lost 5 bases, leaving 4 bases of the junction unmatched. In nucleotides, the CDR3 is TGTGCCATCAGTTTTAGCGGGGGGCAAGATACGCAGTATTTT. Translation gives CAISFSGGQDTQYF.

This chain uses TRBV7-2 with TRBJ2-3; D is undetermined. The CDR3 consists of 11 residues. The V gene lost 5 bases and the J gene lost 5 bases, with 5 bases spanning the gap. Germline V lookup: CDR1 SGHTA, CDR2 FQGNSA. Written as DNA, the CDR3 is TGTGCCAGCAGCCCGCTAGATACGCAGTATTTT. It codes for CASSPLDTQYF.

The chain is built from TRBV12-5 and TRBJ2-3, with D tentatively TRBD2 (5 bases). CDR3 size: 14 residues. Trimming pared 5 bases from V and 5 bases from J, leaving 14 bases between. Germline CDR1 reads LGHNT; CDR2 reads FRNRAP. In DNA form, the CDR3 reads TGTGCTAGTGGTCCTCCCCGTAGCGTAGATACGCAGTATTTT. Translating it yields CASGPPRSVDTQYF.

This chain's CDR3 is CASSTPRGPETQYF. As DNA, the CDR3 is TGTGCCAGCTCAACCCCTCGGGGTCCGGAGACCCAGTACTTC. The gene calls are TRBV18 and TRBJ2-5; tentatively, D is TRBD2 (5 bases). CDR1 and CDR2 (germline): KGHSH, LQKENI. The CDR3 runs to 14 residues. Trimming stripped 5 bases from V and 5 bases from J, with 15 bases between.

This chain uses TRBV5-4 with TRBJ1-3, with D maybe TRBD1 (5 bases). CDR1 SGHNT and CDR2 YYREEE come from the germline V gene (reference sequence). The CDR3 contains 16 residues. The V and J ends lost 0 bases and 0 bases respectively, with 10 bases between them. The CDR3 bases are TGTGCCAGCAGCTTGGGGGGACTGAACTCTGGAAACACCATATATTTT. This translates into CASSLGGLNSGNTIYF.

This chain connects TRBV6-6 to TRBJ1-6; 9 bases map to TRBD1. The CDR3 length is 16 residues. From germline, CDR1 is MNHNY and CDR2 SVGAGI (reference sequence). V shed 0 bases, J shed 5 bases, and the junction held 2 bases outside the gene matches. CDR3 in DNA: TGTGCCAGCAGTTACTCCCGGGACAGGGATAATTCACCCCTCCACTTT. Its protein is CASSYSRDRDNSPLHF.

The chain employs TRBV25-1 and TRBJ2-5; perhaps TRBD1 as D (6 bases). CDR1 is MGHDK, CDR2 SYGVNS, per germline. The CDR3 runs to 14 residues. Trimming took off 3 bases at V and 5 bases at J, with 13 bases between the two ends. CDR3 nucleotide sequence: TGTGCCAGCAGTGACACCAGGGGAGTGGAGACCCAGTACTTC. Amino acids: CASSDTRGVETQYF.

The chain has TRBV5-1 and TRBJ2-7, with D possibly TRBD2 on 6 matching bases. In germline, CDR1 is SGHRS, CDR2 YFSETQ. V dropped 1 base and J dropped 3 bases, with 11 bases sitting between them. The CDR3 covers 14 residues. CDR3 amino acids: CASSLRTTLYEQYF. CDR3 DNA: TGCGCCAGCAGCTTGCGGACTACGCTCTACGAGCAGTACTTC.

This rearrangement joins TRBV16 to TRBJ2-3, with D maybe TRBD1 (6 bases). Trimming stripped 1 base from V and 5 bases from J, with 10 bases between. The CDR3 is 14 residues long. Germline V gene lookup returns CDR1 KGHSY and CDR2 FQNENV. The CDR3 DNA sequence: TGTGCCAGCAGCCAATTCAGGGGAGTAGATACGCAGTATTTT. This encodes CASSQFRGVDTQYF.

Here the CDR3 reads CASRPPRGEPQTYGYTF. CDR3 nucleotides: TGTGCCAGCAGACCTCCGCGGGGAGAGCCTCAAACCTATGGCTACACCTTC. This chain connects TRBV7-2 to TRBJ1-2; no reliable D call. The germline V and J ends were trimmed by 6 bases and 4 bases, with 24 bases remaining between them. Per germline, CDR1 SGHTA and CDR2 FQGNSA. The length of the CDR3 is 17 residues.

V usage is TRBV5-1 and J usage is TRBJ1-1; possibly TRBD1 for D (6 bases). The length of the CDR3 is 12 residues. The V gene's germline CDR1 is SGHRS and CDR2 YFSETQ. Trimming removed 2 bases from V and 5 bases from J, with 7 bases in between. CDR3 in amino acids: CASSFTGTEAFF. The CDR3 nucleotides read TGCGCCAGCAGCTTTACAGGGACTGAAGCTTTCTTT. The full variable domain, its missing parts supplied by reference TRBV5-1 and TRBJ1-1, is KAGVTQTPRYLIKTRGQQVTLSCSPISGHRSVSWYQQTPGQGLQFLFEYFSETQRNKGNFPGRFSGRQFSNSRSEMNVSTLELGDSALYLCASSFTGTEAFFGQGTRLTVV.

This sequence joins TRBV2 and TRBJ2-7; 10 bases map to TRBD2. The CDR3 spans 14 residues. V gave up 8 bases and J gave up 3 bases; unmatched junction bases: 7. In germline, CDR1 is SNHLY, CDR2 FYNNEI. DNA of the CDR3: TGTGCCAGCTGCCTAGCGGGAGAAAGCTACGAGCAGTACTTC. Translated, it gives CASCLAGESYEQYF. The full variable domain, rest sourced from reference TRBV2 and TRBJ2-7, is EPEVTQTPSHQVTQMGQEVILRCVPISNHLYFYWYRQILGQKVEFLVSFYNNEISEKSEIFDDQFSVERPDGSNFTLKIRSTKLEDSAMYFCASCLAGESYEQYFGPGTRLTVT.

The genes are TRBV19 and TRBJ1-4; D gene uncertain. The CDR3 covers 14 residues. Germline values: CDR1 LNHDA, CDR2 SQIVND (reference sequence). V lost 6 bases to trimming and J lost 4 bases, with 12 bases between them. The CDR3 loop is CASSRRAHNEKLFF. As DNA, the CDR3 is TGTGCCAGTAGCAGGAGGGCCCATAATGAAAAACTGTTTTTT. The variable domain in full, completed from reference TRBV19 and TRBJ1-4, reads DGGITQSPKYLFRKEGQNVTLSCEQNLNHDAMYWYRQDPGQGLRLIYYSQIVNDFQKGDIAEGYSVSREKKESFPLTVTSAQKNPTAFYLCASSRRAHNEKLFFGSGTQLSVL.

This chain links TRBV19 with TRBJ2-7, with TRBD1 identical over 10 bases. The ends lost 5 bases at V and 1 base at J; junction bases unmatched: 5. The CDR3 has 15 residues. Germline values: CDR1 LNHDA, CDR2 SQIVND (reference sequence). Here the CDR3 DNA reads TGTGCCAGTAGTCTAGGGACAGGGGTGTCCTACGAGCAGTACTTC. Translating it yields CASSLGTGVSYEQYF.

The CDR3 sequence is CASSPSGRYETQYF. The DNA of the CDR3 is TGTGCCAGCAGCCCTAGCGGGAGGTACGAGACCCAGTACTTC. The rearrangement joins TRBV6-5 to TRBJ2-5; the match to TRBD2 covers 11 bases. Germline V gene lookup returns CDR1 MNHEY and CDR2 SVGAGI. This CDR3 spans 14 amino acids. Trimming cost V 6 bases and J 5 bases; bases outside gene matches: 5.

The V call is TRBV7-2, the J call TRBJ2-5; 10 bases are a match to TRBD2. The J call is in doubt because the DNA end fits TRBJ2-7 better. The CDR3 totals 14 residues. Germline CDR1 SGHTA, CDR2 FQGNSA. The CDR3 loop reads CASSIVAGGYEQYF. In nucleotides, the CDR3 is TGTGCCAGCAGCATAGTAGCGGGGGGCTACGAGCAGTACTTC.

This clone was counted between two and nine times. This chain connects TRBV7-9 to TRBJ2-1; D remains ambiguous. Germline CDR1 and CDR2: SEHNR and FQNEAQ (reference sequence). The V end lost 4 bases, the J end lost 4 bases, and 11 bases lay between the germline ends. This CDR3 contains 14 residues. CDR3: CASSSPVAYNEQFF. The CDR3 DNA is TGTGCCAGCAGCTCACCCGTAGCATACAATGAGCAGTTCTTC. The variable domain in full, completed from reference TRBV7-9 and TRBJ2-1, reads DTGVSQNPRHKITKRGQNVTFRCDPISEHNRLYWYRQTLGQGPEFLTYFQNEAQLEKSRLLSDRFSAERPKGSFSTLEIQRTEQGDSAMYLCASSSPVAYNEQFFGPGTRLTVL.

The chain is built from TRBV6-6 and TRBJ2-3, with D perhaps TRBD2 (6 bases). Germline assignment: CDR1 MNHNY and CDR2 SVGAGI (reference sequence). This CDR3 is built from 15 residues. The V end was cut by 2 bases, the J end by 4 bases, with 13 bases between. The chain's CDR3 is CASSYVSSAADTQYF. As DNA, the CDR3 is TGTGCCAGCAGTTACGTTTCTAGCGCGGCAGATACGCAGTATTTT.